The T cell receptor (beta chain) described here comes from a study of cytomegalovirus exposure and HLA in healthy donors. Study as a whole: Approximately 200 million T cells yielded roughly 120 million unique TCR beta sequences in earlier analysis. Whole-study results and caveats: Investigators reported 150 to 200 TCR beta chains as tied to cytomegalovirus.

Comment on this clone: Antigen: not known.

Germline assignment: CDR1 MNHNY and CDR2 SVGAGI (reference sequence). V was clipped by 6 bases and J by 8 bases, with 14 bases between them. The CDR3 spans 14 residues. A multiplex PCR was run with 60 Vbeta primers and 13 Jbeta primers. Sequencing was performed with immunoSEQ multiplex PCR; in TCRdb, only in-frame clones are kept and a portion is missing. Among fewer than 150,000 clones, roughly 73% were seen once, and the ten largest hold around 15%. Every donor was a healthy person donating bone marrow. The sequence was collected from a human donor in good health. J is TRBJ1-6 and V is TRBV6-6; possible D gene TRBD1, 5 bases. Sequences were obtained from PBMCs. This chain's CDR3 is CASSDRGLDSPLHF. DNA for the CDR3: TGTGCCAGCAGCGACAGAGGCCTAGATTCACCCCTCCACTTT.